This entry is about one TCR beta chain. The antigen is undetermined. The data were produced by immunoSEQ multiplex PCR, yet TCRdb's version contains in-frame clones alone and is incomplete. The sample yields just over 2,000,000 clones, 85% to 95% seen once. The data are from a study of shared clonotypes between healthy human individuals. General study results and limits: Researchers sampled only blood; tissue repertoires likely differ.

The germline V gene has CDR1 LNHDA and CDR2 SQIVND (reference sequence). There are 15 residues in the CDR3. V lost 6 bases and J lost 6; bases outside the gene matches: 10. The receptor's source is a man in his late teens or twenties in good health. Specimen: naive CD4+ T cells sorted from blood. Subset: CD45RA+ positively selected. V is TRBV19 and J is TRBJ2-7; 11 bases line up with TRBD1. The CDR3 nucleotides read TGTGCCAGTAGCCGGGACAGGGGGATTTCGGGCGAGCAGTACTTC. Translated: CASSRDRGISGEQYF.